This TCR beta chain was sequenced in a study of T cells after yellow fever vaccination. As for the study in general: The authors prepared low-cell-number fractions using SMART-Seq v4 Ultra Low Input.

This clonotype has ten or more counts. Its antigen is currently unknown. The 5'RACE template-switching step produced TCR cDNA and added a universal primer site and UMIs. Each CDR3 protein gets one entry after TCRdb re-called the 5' RACE reads with MiXCR. The sample lists 250,000 or so distinct CDR3 sequences, approximately 3.6% occurring once. Study-wide findings and caveats: The secondary response was weaker, and its peak arrived faster, on day 5 versus 15. CD4 and CD8 compartments shared a small share of clonotypes, likely from convergent recombination.

CDR1 is SGHTA and CDR2 is FQGNSA in the germline V gene. The length of the CDR3 is 15 residues. Trimming removed 2 bases at V and 5 bases at J, with 16 bases between. This TCR came from a man younger than 30 who received the YFV17D yellow fever vaccine. The sequencing here drew on PBMCs, taken 15 days after the yellow fever booster vaccination. This chain connects TRBV7-2 to TRBJ2-7; D possibly corresponds to TRBD2 (5 bases). The CDR3 is CASSLSRDPGDEQYF. DNA of the CDR3: TGTGCCAGCAGCTTAAGTAGGGATCCCGGGGACGAGCAGTACTTC.